The 30 T cell receptor beta chains presented below share a single source sample, sequenced in a study of T-cell memory formation after mild COVID-19. TCRdb recomputed calls from the 5' RACE reads with MiXCR, one row per CDR3 protein. The sample has some 70,000 distinct CDR3 sequences, around 17% seen once. The sample comprised PBMCs or a T cell subset sorted from them (not recorded which). These receptors were taken from an adult woman who had mild COVID-19 (a few samples of this study predate the infection). Cell type and time point are not known.

There are many counts of this clonotype. This chain links TRBV4-1 with TRBJ2-1, with D possibly being TRBD2 (5 bases). V was cut by 0 bases and J by 5 bases, with 11 bases left in between. The CDR3 loop spans 15 amino acids. Germline lookup yields CDR1 MGHRA and CDR2 YSYEKL. DNA of the CDR3: TGCGCCAGCAGCCAAGATGTAAGAGGGAACAATGAGCAGTTCTTC. Translated: CASSQDVRGNNEQFF.

There are a few counts of this clonotype. The chain is built from TRBV5-6 and TRBJ1-5; D gene unclear. Germline V gene lookup returns CDR1 SGHDT and CDR2 YYEEEE. This CDR3 spans 12 amino acids. V was clipped by 1 base and J by 6 bases, with 5 bases between them. In nucleotides, the CDR3 is TGTGCCAGCAGCTTGATAGGTCAGCCCCAGCATTTT. It yields the protein CASSLIGQPQHF.

This clonotype occurred a few times. This rearrangement joins TRBV29-1 to TRBJ2-7; 8 positions match TRBD1. This CDR3 contains 13 residues. Germline trimming cut 6 bases from V and 2 bases from J; bases unmatched to any gene: 6. CDR1 is SQVTM and CDR2 is ANQGSEA in the germline V gene. CDR3 bases: TGCAGCGTCGGACAGGGTCCTCCCTACGAGCAGTACTTC. This sequence encodes CSVGQGPPYEQYF.

This chain joins TRBV24-1 and TRBJ2-7, with no clear D. CDR3 length: 16 amino acids. V was pared by 4 bases and J by 7 bases, with 22 bases between. Germline V gene data show CDR1 as KGHDR and CDR2 as SFDVKD. CDR3 bases: TGTGCCACCAGTGACACCAGAGCCACCCATCTGGGAGAGCAGTACTTC. It translates to CATSDTRATHLGEQYF.

The gene calls are TRBV6-6 and TRBJ2-1, with TRBD2 matching 8 bases. V lost 6 bases to trimming and J lost 7 bases; unmatched junction nucleotides: 8. The germline CDR1 and CDR2 sequences are MNHNY and SVGAGI (reference sequence). CDR3 length equals 14 residues. The CDR3 is CASREPGLGNEQFF. The CDR3 DNA is TGTGCCAGCAGAGAACCGGGACTAGGGAATGAGCAGTTCTTC.

The J gene is TRBJ2-2, the V gene TRBV6-5, with TRBD2 as a possible D gene (7 bases). The CDR3 extends over 16 amino acids. Germline CDR1 and CDR2: MNHEY and SVGAGI. With 4 bases removed from V and 4 bases from J, the gap between germline ends came to 16 bases. CDR3 sequence (DNA): TGTGCCAGCAGTTTCGGAGGGGGGGCTGGCACCGGGGAGCTGTTTTTT. The encoded protein is CASSFGGGAGTGELFF.

The V gene is TRBV7-9, the J gene TRBJ2-7, with 9 bases aligning to TRBD1. Germline V gene lookup returns CDR1 SEHNR and CDR2 FQNEAQ (reference sequence). J gave up 0 bases and V 5 bases, and 5 bases lay outside the gene matches. The CDR3 spans 15 residues. This CDR3 is CASSPDRGYSYEQYF. In DNA, the CDR3 is TGTGCCAGCAGCCCTGACAGGGGGTACTCCTACGAGCAGTACTTC. The variable domain in full, completed from reference TRBV7-9 and TRBJ2-7, reads DTGVSQNPRHKITKRGQNVTFRCDPISEHNRLYWYRQTLGQGPEFLTYFQNEAQLEKSRLLSDRFSAERPKGSFSTLEIQRTEQGDSAMYLCASSPDRGYSYEQYFGPGTRLTVT.

The chain employs TRBV7-2 and TRBJ2-1; D is uncertain. Trimming left V 5 bases short and J 10 bases short, with 15 bases between. CDR1 SGHTA and CDR2 FQGNSA come from the germline V gene. This CDR3 is built from 13 residues. The CDR3 sequence: CASSAWVGYEQFF. The CDR3 DNA is TGTGCCAGCAGCGCATGGGTGGGGTACGAGCAGTTCTTC.

This clonotype was observed a few times. V and J are TRBV6-5 and TRBJ2-3, with 8 nucleotides matching TRBD2. The J segment lost 0 bases and the V segment lost 0 bases, leaving 2 bases of the junction unmatched. CDR1 is MNHEY and CDR2 is SVGAGI in the germline V gene. This CDR3 has 16 residues. The CDR3 protein is CASSYSSGASTDTQYF. CDR3 nucleotide sequence: TGTGCCAGCAGTTACTCTAGCGGGGCTAGCACAGATACGCAGTATTTT.

The rearrangement links TRBV20-1 to TRBJ2-1; 11 nucleotides line up with TRBD2. The CDR3 contains 16 residues. Looked up from germline, CDR1 is DFQATT and CDR2 is SNEGSKA (reference sequence). V lost 0 bases, J lost 4 bases, and 5 bases stayed unmatched. DNA for the CDR3: TGCAGTGCTAGAGACCCGGGACTAGCGGTGTACAATGAGCAGTTCTTC. Translating gives CSARDPGLAVYNEQFF.

V is TRBV5-1 and J is TRBJ2-1; 8 nucleotides line up with TRBD2. The trim removed 4 bases at V and 8 bases at J, leaving 8 bases unmatched. From germline, CDR1 is SGHRS and CDR2 YFSETQ. The CDR3 totals 14 residues. CDR3 protein: CASSRSGTGDEQFF. CDR3 coding DNA: TGCGCCAGCAGCCGTAGCGGGACGGGAGATGAGCAGTTCTTC.

The chain is built from TRBV7-9 and TRBJ2-1; a possible D gene is TRBD2 (5 bases). V lost 3 bases and J lost 6, with 9 bases in between. This CDR3 is built from 13 residues. CDR1 and CDR2 (germline): SEHNR, FQNEAQ (reference sequence). Here the CDR3 reads CASSLSGLNEQFF. In DNA, the CDR3 is TGTGCCAGCAGCTTGAGCGGCCTCAATGAGCAGTTCTTC.

The J gene is TRBJ2-7, the V gene TRBV6-5; the D gene is possibly TRBD1 (6 bases). There are 15 residues in the CDR3. V lost 5 bases to trimming and J lost 2 bases, with 16 bases between them. Germline loops: CDR1 MNHEY, CDR2 SVGAGI. CDR3 bases: TGTGCCAGCAGTGGTGACAGGAGCCCTACCTACGAGCAGTACTTC. It translates to CASSGDRSPTYEQYF.

The rearrangement uses TRBV7-2 and TRBJ2-2; 7 positions match TRBD1. The CDR3 covers 14 residues. V dropped 2 bases and J dropped 4; count of bases not matched to a gene: 1. Looked up from germline, CDR1 is SGHTA and CDR2 is FQGNSA. The CDR3 DNA is TGTGCCAGCAGCTTAAGACAGGGCACCGGGGAGCTGTTTTTT. Residues: CASSLRQGTGELFF.

This clonotype has more than one count but fewer than ten. The chain carries TRBV4-1 and TRBJ2-4; possibly TRBD2 for D (5 bases). The germline gives CDR1 MGHRA, CDR2 YSYEKL. This CDR3 contains 16 residues. V dropped 3 bases and J dropped 0 bases, with 12 bases sitting between them. The CDR3 nucleotides are TGCGCCAGCAGCCATACTCTCGGGGAAGCCAAAAACATTCAGTACTTC. Its protein is CASSHTLGEAKNIQYF.

This clonotype was seen only a few times. V and J are TRBV9 and TRBJ2-1; maybe TRBD1 (6 bases). CDR3 length: 14 residues. Germline values: CDR1 SGDLS, CDR2 YYNGEE. Trimming shortened V by 3 bases and J by 9 bases, and 16 bases separated the two germline ends. The CDR3 bases are TGTGCCAGCAGCGGCCGGGACAACCGCCCTGAGCAGTTCTTC. Its protein product is CASSGRDNRPEQFF.

This clonotype was counted many times. The chain is built from TRBV5-6 and TRBJ2-3; possibly TRBD1 or TRBD2 for D (6 bases each). The germline V gene has CDR1 SGHDT and CDR2 YYEEEE. Trimming pared 4 bases from V and 9 bases from J, leaving 15 bases between. This CDR3 is 13 amino acids long. CDR3 loop: CASSAGQGGTQYF. As DNA, the CDR3 is TGTGCCAGCAGCGCCGGACAAGGGGGGACGCAGTATTTT.

The CDR3 here is CASKTTRGSWSYEQYF. The CDR3 DNA reads as TGTGCCAGCAAGACGACTAGAGGGTCCTGGTCCTACGAGCAGTACTTC. The chain employs TRBV2 and TRBJ2-7, with a weak D call TRBD2 (6 bases). Between the trimmed V and J ends, which lost 7 bases and 1 base, there was a span of 20 bases. Germline CDR1 reads SNHLY; CDR2 reads FYNNEI. CDR3 length equals 16 residues.

This clonotype showed up just a few times. The V and J genes are TRBV7-6 and TRBJ2-1, with 8 bases identical to TRBD1. The CDR3 spans 18 residues. The V gene's germline CDR1 is SGHVS and CDR2 FNYEAQ. The J segment lost 6 bases and the V segment lost 4 bases, leaving 17 bases of the junction unmatched. CDR3 nucleotide sequence: TGTGCCAGCAGCTCCATCCCGAATGGTGTGACAGGGGCCAATGAGCAGTTCTTC. Its translation is CASSSIPNGVTGANEQFF.

The V call is TRBV20-1, the J call TRBJ1-5, with 7 bases fitting TRBD1. CDR1 DFQATT and CDR2 SNEGSKA come from the germline V gene (reference sequence). The length of the CDR3 is 15 residues. Germline trimming cut 2 bases from V and 4 bases from J; bases unmatched to any gene: 8. The DNA for the CDR3 is TGCAGTGCTAGACCAGGGGGGCGCGAAAATCAGCCCCAGCATTTT. Its translation is CSARPGGRENQPQHF.

V gene TRBV7-9 combines with J gene TRBJ1-1; D gene uncertain. V was cut by 5 bases and J by 0 bases, with 13 bases left in between. The germline gives CDR1 SEHNR, CDR2 FQNEAQ (reference sequence). The CDR3 runs to 15 residues. CDR3 sequence: CASSLDDGLNTEAFF. DNA of the CDR3: TGTGCCAGCAGCCTCGACGACGGGTTGAACACTGAAGCTTTCTTT.

This chain joins TRBV29-1 and TRBJ2-3, with TRBD1 matching 9 bases. The germline V gene encodes CDR1 SQVTM and CDR2 ANQGSEA. Trimming removed 5 bases from V and 3 bases from J; junction bases left unmatched: 6. This CDR3 is built from 14 residues. As DNA, the CDR3 is TGCAGCGTTACAACAGGGGGCGCGACAGATACGCAGTATTTT. Protein sequence: CSVTTGGATDTQYF.

This clonotype was seen ten or more times. The rearrangement links TRBV18 to TRBJ2-7, with D perhaps being TRBD1 or TRBD2 (5 bases each). Trimming cost V 3 bases and J 0 bases, with 12 bases left between them. Germline V lookup: CDR1 KGHSH, CDR2 LQKENI. There are 15 residues in the CDR3. CDR3 protein: CASSPQPGSSYEQYF. As DNA, the CDR3 is TGTGCCAGCTCACCTCAACCAGGGAGCTCCTACGAGCAGTACTTC.

This clonotype has more than one count but fewer than ten. The chain is built from TRBV3-1 and TRBJ2-7; D might be TRBD1 or TRBD2, each matching 5 bases. V was trimmed by 8 bases and J by 5 bases, leaving 10 bases between them. The CDR3 has 11 residues. Germline V CDR1 and CDR2: LGHDT, YNNKEL (reference sequence). CDR3 amino acids: CASQRDDEQYF. DNA for the CDR3: TGTGCCAGCCAGAGGGACGACGAGCAGTACTTC.

This clonotype was seen repeatedly, ten times or more. V is TRBV20-1 and J is TRBJ2-1; possibly TRBD2 for D (6 bases). Germline loops: CDR1 DFQATT, CDR2 SNEGSKA (reference sequence). CDR3 length equals 12 residues. Trimming left V 5 bases short and J 5 bases short, with 10 bases between. This CDR3 is CSARRRDNEQFF. The CDR3 nucleotides read TGCAGTGCTCGGAGGAGGGACAATGAGCAGTTCTTC.

Only a few counts were recorded for this clonotype. The chain joins TRBV5-4 to TRBJ2-3, with TRBD2 matching 7 bases. The germline CDR1 and CDR2 sequences are SGHNT and YYREEE (reference sequence). The trim removed 0 bases at V and 4 bases at J, leaving 11 bases unmatched. The CDR3 length is 17 residues. Here the CDR3 DNA reads TGTGCCAGCAGCTTGGAACCGACGGGGGGTATGGCAGATACGCAGTATTTT. Its translation is CASSLEPTGGMADTQYF. Using reference TRBV5-4 and TRBJ2-3 for the parts outside the CDR3, the full variable domain is ETGVTQSPTHLIKTRGQQVTLRCSSQSGHNTVSWYQQALGQGPQFIFQYYREEENGRGNFPPRFSGLQFPNYSSELNVNALELDDSALYLCASSLEPTGGMADTQYFGPGTRLTVL.

A few counts support this clonotype. This rearrangement joins TRBV4-1 to TRBJ2-7; D perhaps matches TRBD1 (6 bases). CDR1 MGHRA and CDR2 YSYEKL come from the germline V gene. This CDR3 is 15 amino acids long. V gave up 5 bases and J gave up 0 bases, with 14 bases separating them. The CDR3 DNA follows: TGCGCCAGCAGCGAGGGGGAAGGTTACTCCTACGAGCAGTACTTC. Amino acids: CASSEGEGYSYEQYF.

V usage is TRBV12-3 or TRBV12-4 and J usage is TRBJ2-1; a weak D match, TRBD1 (6 bases). Deletions cut 5 bases from V and 3 bases from J, with 11 bases between. The CDR3 loop spans 14 amino acids. CDR3 DNA: TGTGCCAGCAGTCCGGGACAAGACTACAATGAGCAGTTCTTC. Its protein is CASSPGQDYNEQFF.

This clonotype was seen only a few times. V and J are TRBV7-9 and TRBJ2-1; 7 bases are shared with TRBD2. CDR1 and CDR2 from the germline V gene are SEHNR and FQNEAQ (reference sequence). V lost 3 bases to trimming and J lost 6 bases; unmatched junction nucleotides: 11. This CDR3 is built from 16 residues. This CDR3 is CASSFRLAESPNEQFF. The CDR3 nucleotides are TGTGCCAGCAGCTTTAGACTAGCAGAAAGCCCCAATGAGCAGTTCTTC.

Here the CDR3 reads CASSLVTSEETQYF. CDR3 bases: TGCGCCAGCAGCTTGGTAACTAGCGAAGAGACCCAGTACTTC. The chain combines TRBV5-1 with TRBJ2-5, with TRBD2 matching 7 bases. V trimming: 0 bases; J trimming: 3 bases; junction bases outside the gene matches: 2. The CDR3 spans 14 residues. CDR1 SGHRS and CDR2 YFSETQ come from the germline V gene.